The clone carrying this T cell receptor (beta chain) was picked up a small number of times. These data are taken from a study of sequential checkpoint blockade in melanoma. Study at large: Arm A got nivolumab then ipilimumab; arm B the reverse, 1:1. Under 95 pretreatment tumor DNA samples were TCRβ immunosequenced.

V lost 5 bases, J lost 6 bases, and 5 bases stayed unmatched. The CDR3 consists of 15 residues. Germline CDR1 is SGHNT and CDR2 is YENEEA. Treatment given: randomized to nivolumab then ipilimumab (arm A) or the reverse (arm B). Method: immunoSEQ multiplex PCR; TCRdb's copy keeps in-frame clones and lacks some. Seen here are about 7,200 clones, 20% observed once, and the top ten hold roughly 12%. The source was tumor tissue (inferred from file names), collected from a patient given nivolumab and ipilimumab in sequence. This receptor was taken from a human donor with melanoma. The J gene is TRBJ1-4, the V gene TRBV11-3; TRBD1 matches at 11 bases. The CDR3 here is CASSPGQGADEKLFF. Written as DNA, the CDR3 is TGTGCCAGCAGCCCTGGACAGGGGGCTGATGAAAAACTGTTTTTT.